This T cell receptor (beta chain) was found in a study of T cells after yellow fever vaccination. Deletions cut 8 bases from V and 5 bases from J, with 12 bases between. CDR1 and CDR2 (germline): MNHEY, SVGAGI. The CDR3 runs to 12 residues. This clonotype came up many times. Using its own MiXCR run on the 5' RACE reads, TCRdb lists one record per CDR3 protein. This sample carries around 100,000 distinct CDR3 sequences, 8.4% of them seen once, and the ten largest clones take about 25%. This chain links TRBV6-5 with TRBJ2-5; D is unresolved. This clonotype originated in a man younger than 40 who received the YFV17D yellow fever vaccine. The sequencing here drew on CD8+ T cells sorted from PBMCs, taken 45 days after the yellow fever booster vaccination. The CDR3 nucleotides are TGTGCCAGCGGACGTCTAGGGGAGACCCAGTACTTC. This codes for CASGRLGETQYF.